This entry lists 14 T cell receptor beta chains sequenced from one sample in a study of T cell repertoires in cytomegalovirus infection. TCRdb passed the reads through MiXCR, listing each CDR3 protein once. The table has about 250,000 distinct CDR3 sequences, approximately 15% seen once. Sequencing was done on a sample of CD8+ T cells from PBMCs. These TCRs come from a human donor in good health (CMV status not recorded). Some clones in this sample may be carry-over from other donors' samples.

This clonotype was detected ten times or more. The chain links TRBV28 to TRBJ1-1; D not resolved. The CDR3 runs to 14 residues. Germline V gives CDR1 MDHEN, CDR2 SYDVKM. V was trimmed by 5 bases and J by 1 base, leaving 11 bases between them. CDR3 DNA: TGTGCCAGCAGTCAAAGGACCTGGAACACTGAAGCTTTCTTT. Protein: CASSQRTWNTEAFF.

This clonotype was recorded many times. V is TRBV7-2 and J is TRBJ2-3, with TRBD1 identical over 7 bases. The CDR3 has 16 residues. Germline trimming cut 4 bases from V and 6 bases from J; bases unmatched to any gene: 13. Germline values: CDR1 SGHTA, CDR2 FQGNSA. The CDR3 bases are TGTGCCAGCAGCTCCCCCGACAGGGATCATCCTGATACGCAGTATTTT. Protein product: CASSSPDRDHPDTQYF.

This clonotype was observed a handful of times. The genes are TRBV4-1 and TRBJ1-1; D remains unclear. The germline CDR1 and CDR2 sequences are MGHRA and YSYEKL. The length of the CDR3 is 15 residues. Deletions cut 1 base from V and 0 bases from J, with 9 bases between. The CDR3 reads CASSQAEGLNTEAFF. CDR3 in DNA: TGCGCCAGCAGCCAAGCGGAGGGATTGAACACTGAAGCTTTCTTT.

V is TRBV3-1 and J is TRBJ2-2; tentatively, D is TRBD2 (5 bases). Trimming shortened V by 2 bases and J by 4 bases, and 11 bases separated the two germline ends. This CDR3 spans 15 amino acids. Germline loops: CDR1 LGHDT, CDR2 YNNKEL (reference sequence). In DNA form, the CDR3 reads TGTGCCAGCAGCCAACAACTAGGCGTCACCGGGGAGCTGTTTTTT. This encodes CASSQQLGVTGELFF.

This clonotype occurred a few times. This chain uses TRBV9 with TRBJ2-7, with D unresolved. The CDR3 has 12 residues. Trimming took off 2 bases at V and 7 bases at J, with 10 bases between the two ends. From germline, CDR1 is SGDLS and CDR2 YYNGEE. CDR3 in amino acids: CASSVASGEQYF. The DNA for the CDR3 is TGTGCCAGCAGCGTGGCTTCTGGGGAGCAGTACTTC. Drawing the rest from reference TRBV9 and TRBJ2-7, the complete variable domain is DSGVTQTPKHLITATGQRVTLRCSPRSGDLSVYWYQQSLDQGLQFLIQYYNGEERAKGNILERFSAQQFPDLHSELNLSSLELGDSALYFCASSVASGEQYFGPGTRLTVT.

The V gene is TRBV7-6, the J gene TRBJ1-1, with TRBD1 matching over 7 bases. The germline gives CDR1 SGHVS, CDR2 FNYEAQ. This CDR3 region has 13 residues. With 8 bases clipped from V and 6 bases from J, the junction kept 9 bases outside the gene matches. CDR3 loop: CASFGQDGAEAFF. The CDR3 DNA follows: TGTGCCAGCTTTGGACAGGATGGCGCTGAAGCTTTCTTT. Filled out from reference TRBV7-6 and TRBJ1-1, the complete variable domain reads GAGVSQSPRYKVTKRGQDVALRCDPISGHVSLYWYRQALGQGPEFLTYFNYEAQQDKSGLPNDRFSAERPEGSISTLTIQRTEQRDSAMYRCASFGQDGAEAFFGQGTRLTVV.

As to this clonotype: This sequence may be a read error, since a much larger clone differs from it by one base. The rearrangement links TRBV11-1 to TRBJ2-1; TRBD1 matches 8 bases. The length of the CDR3 is 11 residues. Germline CDR1 is SGHAT and CDR2 is FQDESV (reference sequence). Losses at the gene ends were 3 bases for V and 12 bases for J; bases not matched to a gene: 1. This chain's CDR3 is CASSFGTGQFF. As DNA, the CDR3 is TGTGCCAGCAGCTTTGGGACAGGGCAGTTCTTC.

The rearrangement joins TRBV13 to TRBJ1-6; D possibly corresponds to TRBD1 (5 bases). V lost 1 base and J lost 8, with 9 bases in between. The CDR3 sequence is 14 residues long. The germline gives CDR1 PRHDT, CDR2 FYEKMQ (reference sequence). As DNA, the CDR3 is TGTGCCAGCAGCTTAGCCCAGGGAGATTCACCCCTCCACTTT. Its protein is CASSLAQGDSPLHF. Combining the CDR3 with reference TRBV13 and TRBJ1-6 gives the whole variable domain AAGVIQSPRHLIKEKRETATLKCYPIPRHDTVYWYQQGPGQDPQFLISFYEKMQSDKGSIPDRFSAQQFSDYHSELNMSSLELGDSALYFCASSLAQGDSPLHFGNGTRLTVT.

The V gene is TRBV7-8, the J gene TRBJ1-1; weak D call: TRBD1 (5 bases). V lost 5 bases and J 1 base, leaving 14 bases between the germline ends. The germline gives CDR1 SGHVS, CDR2 FQNEAQ. CDR3 length: 15 residues. In nucleotides, the CDR3 is TGTGCCAGCAGCCCCGACCGGAGGGGGAACACTGAAGCTTTCTTT. It codes for CASSPDRRGNTEAFF.

CDR3 region: CSAPEESTDTQYF. The CDR3 bases are TGCAGTGCCCCGGAGGAAAGCACAGATACGCAGTATTTT. The V call is TRBV20-1, the J call TRBJ2-3; the D gene is possibly TRBD2 (5 bases). Germline lookup yields CDR1 DFQATT and CDR2 SNEGSKA (reference sequence). The CDR3 has 13 residues. Deletions cut 6 bases from V and 0 bases from J, with 10 bases between.

CDR3 coding DNA: TGTGCCAGCAGCTTAGCGCCGGGACAATCCGGAGCTTTCTTT. Amino acid sequence: CASSLAPGQSGAFF. The chain employs TRBV7-9 and TRBJ1-1; D is perhaps TRBD1 (6 bases). V dropped 0 bases and J dropped 10 bases, with 15 bases sitting between them. Germline V lookup: CDR1 SEHNR, CDR2 FQNEAQ (reference sequence). This CDR3 is built from 14 residues.

In its sample, this clonotype was seen many times. The chain has TRBV6-2 or TRBV6-3 and TRBJ2-7; 7 positions match TRBD1. Trimming removed 2 bases from V and 1 base from J; junction bases left unmatched: 2. The CDR3 totals 14 residues. CDR1 is MNHEY and CDR2 is SVGEGT in the germline V gene. This CDR3 reads CASSYEGQSYEQYF. CDR3 nucleotides: TGTGCCAGCAGTTACGAGGGACAGTCCTACGAGCAGTACTTC.

This clonotype was seen ten or more times. The genes are TRBV20-1 and TRBJ2-3; D could derive from TRBD1 or TRBD2 (5 bases each). The V gene's germline CDR1 is DFQATT and CDR2 SNEGSKA (reference sequence). This CDR3 is built from 14 residues. The ends were cut back, 3 bases at V and 0 bases at J, with 10 bases in the middle. The CDR3 sequence: CSASIWGSTDTQYF. DNA of the CDR3: TGCAGTGCTAGTATATGGGGGAGCACAGATACGCAGTATTTT.

This chain uses TRBV6-6 with TRBJ2-7; 7 bases line up with TRBD2. The germline V gene has CDR1 MNHNY and CDR2 SVGAGI (reference sequence). The CDR3 is 13 residues long. After removal of 5 bases from V and 6 bases from J, the junction contained 7 bases not matched to a gene. CDR3 sequence reads: CASSPGGFGEQYF. CDR3 in DNA: TGTGCCAGCAGTCCGGGGGGTTTTGGCGAGCAGTACTTC.